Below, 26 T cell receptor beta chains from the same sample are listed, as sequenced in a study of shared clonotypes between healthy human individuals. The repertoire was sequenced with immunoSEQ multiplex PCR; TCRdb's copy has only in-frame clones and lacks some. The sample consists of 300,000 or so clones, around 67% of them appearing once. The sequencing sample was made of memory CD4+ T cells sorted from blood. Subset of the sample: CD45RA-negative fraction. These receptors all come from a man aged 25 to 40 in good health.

This chain's CDR3 is CASTLGTGSYEQYF. The CDR3 DNA reads as TGTGCCAGCACCCTCGGGACAGGTTCTTACGAGCAGTACTTC. V gene TRBV11-1 combines with J gene TRBJ2-7; 8 nucleotides agree with TRBD1. The junction had 9 bases not matched to a gene; V was cut back by 7 bases and J by 4 bases. Germline V gene sequence: CDR1 SGHAT, CDR2 FQDESV (reference sequence). This CDR3 is built from 14 residues.

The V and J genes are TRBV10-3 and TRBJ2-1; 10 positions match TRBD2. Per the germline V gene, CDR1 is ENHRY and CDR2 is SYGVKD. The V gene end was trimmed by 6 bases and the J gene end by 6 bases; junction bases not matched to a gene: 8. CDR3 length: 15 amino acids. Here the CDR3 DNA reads TGTGCCATCAGGGAAGGGACTAGCGCCGTCAATGAGCAGTTCTTC. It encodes CAIREGTSAVNEQFF.

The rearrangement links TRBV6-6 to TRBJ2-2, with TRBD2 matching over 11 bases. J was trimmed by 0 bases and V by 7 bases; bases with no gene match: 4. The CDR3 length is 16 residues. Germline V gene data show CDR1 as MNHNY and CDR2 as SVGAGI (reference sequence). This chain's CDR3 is CASTLAGGANTGELFF. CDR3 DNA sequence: TGTGCCAGCACGCTAGCGGGAGGAGCGAACACCGGGGAGCTGTTTTTT.

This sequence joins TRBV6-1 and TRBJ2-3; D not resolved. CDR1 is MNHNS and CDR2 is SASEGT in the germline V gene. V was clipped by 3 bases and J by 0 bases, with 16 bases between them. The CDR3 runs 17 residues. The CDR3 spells CASSEHVGSDSTDTQYF. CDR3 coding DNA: TGTGCCAGCAGTGAGCATGTTGGGTCGGATAGCACAGATACGCAGTATTTT.

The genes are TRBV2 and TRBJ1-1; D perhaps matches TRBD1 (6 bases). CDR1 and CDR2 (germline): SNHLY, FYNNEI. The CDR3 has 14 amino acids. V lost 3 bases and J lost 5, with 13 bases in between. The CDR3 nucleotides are TGTGCCAGCAGTGAGTGGGGGCAAGGGACTGAAGCTTTCTTT. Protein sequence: CASSEWGQGTEAFF.

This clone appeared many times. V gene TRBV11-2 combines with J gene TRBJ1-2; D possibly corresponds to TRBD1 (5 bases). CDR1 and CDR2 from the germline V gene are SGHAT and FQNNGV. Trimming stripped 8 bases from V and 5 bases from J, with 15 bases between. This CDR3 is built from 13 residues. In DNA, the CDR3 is TGTGCCAGCTCGACAGTAATGCTATATGGCTACACCTTC. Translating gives CASSTVMLYGYTF.

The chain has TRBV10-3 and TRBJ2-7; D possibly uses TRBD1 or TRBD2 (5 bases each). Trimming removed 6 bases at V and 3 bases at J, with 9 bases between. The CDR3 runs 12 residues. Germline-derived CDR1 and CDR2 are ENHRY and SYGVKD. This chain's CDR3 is CAIRGDVYEQYF. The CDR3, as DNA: TGTGCCATCAGGGGGGACGTCTACGAGCAGTACTTC.

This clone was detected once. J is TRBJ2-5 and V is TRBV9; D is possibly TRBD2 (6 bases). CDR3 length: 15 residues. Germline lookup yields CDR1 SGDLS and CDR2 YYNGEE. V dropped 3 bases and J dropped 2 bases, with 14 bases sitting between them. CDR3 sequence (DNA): TGTGCCAGCAGCGCCGAGATGACTAGGCAAGAGACCCAGTACTTC. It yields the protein CASSAEMTRQETQYF. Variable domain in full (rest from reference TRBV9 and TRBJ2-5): DSGVTQTPKHLITATGQRVTLRCSPRSGDLSVYWYQQSLDQGLQFLIQYYNGEERAKGNILERFSAQQFPDLHSELNLSSLELGDSALYFCASSAEMTRQETQYFGPGTRLLVL.

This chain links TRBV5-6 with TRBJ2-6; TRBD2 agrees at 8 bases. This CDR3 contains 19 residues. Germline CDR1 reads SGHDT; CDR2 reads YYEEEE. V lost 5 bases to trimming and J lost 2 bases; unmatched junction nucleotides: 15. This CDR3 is CASRWGWSGGAAGANVLTF. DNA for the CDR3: TGTGCCAGCAGGTGGGGTTGGAGCGGGGGCGCCGCTGGGGCCAACGTCCTGACTTTC.

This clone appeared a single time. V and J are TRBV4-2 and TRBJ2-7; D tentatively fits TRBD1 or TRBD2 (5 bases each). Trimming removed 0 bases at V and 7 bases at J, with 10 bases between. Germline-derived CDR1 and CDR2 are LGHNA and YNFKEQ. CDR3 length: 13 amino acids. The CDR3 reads CASSQDGGSEQYF. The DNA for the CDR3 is TGTGCCAGCAGCCAAGATGGGGGAAGTGAGCAGTACTTC.

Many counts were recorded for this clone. The CDR3 DNA is TGTGCCAGCAATCGTCGAGGCGGGAGTCAAGAGACCCAGTACTTC. Translating it yields CASNRRGGSQETQYF. This sequence joins TRBV7-2 and TRBJ2-5, with 7 bases fitting TRBD2. This CDR3 is built from 15 residues. V trimming: 7 bases; J trimming: 2 bases; junction bases outside the gene matches: 10. Germline-derived CDR1 and CDR2 are SGHTA and FQGNSA.

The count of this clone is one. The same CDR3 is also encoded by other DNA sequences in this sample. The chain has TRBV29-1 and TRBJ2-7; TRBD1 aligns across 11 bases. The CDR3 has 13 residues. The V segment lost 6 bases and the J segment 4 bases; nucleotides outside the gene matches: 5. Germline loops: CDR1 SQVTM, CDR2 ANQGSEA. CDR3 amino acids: CSVTGTGGYEQYF. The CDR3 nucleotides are TGCAGCGTAACCGGGACAGGGGGGTACGAGCAGTACTTC.

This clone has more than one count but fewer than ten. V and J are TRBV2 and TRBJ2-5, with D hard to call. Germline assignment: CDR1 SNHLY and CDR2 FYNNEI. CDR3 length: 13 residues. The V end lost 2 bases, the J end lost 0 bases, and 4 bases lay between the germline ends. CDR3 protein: CASSERDQETQYF. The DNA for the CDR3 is TGTGCCAGCAGTGAACGGGACCAAGAGACCCAGTACTTC.

CDR3 in amino acids: CASSLAGPNSPLHF. CDR3 coding DNA: TGTGCCAGCAGCCTTGCGGGGCCGAATTCACCCCTCCACTTT. The chain is built from TRBV14 and TRBJ1-6; perhaps TRBD1 as D (5 bases). The CDR3 has 14 amino acids. The V gene's germline CDR1 is SGHDN and CDR2 FVKESK. V gave up 4 bases and J gave up 7 bases, with 11 bases separating them. The variable domain in full, with the rest retrieved from reference TRBV14 and TRBJ1-6, is EAGVTQFPSHSVIEKGQTVTLRCDPISGHDNLYWYRRVMGKEIKFLLHFVKESKQDESGMPNNRFLAERTGGTYSTLKVQPAELEDSGVYFCASSLAGPNSPLHFGNGTRLTVT.

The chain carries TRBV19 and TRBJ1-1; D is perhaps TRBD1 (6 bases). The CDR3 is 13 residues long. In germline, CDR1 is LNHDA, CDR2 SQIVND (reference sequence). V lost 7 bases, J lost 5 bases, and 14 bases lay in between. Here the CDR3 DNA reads TGTGCCAGTATCAACAGGGAGGGGACTGAAGCTTTCTTT. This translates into CASINREGTEAFF.

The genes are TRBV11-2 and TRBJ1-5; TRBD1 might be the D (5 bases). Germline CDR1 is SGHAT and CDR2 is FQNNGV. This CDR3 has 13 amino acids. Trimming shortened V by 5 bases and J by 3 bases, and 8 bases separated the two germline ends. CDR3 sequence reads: CASSQGLNQPQHF. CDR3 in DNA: TGTGCCAGCAGCCAGGGCCTCAATCAGCCCCAGCATTTT.

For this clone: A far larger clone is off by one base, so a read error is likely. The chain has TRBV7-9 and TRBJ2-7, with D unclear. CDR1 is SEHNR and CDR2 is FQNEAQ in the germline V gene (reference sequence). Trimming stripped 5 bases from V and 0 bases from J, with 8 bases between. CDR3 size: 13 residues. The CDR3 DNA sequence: TGTGCCAGCAGCCCTAGGAGCTCCTACGAGCAGTACTTC. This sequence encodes CASSPRSSYEQYF.

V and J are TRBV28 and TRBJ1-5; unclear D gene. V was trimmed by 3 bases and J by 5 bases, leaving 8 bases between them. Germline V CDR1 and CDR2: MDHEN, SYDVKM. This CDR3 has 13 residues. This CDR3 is CASSFQRDQPQHF. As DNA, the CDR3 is TGTGCCAGCAGTTTTCAGCGAGATCAGCCCCAGCATTTT. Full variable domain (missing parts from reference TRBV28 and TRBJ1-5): DVKVTQSSRYLVKRTGEKVFLECVQDMDHENMFWYRQDPGLGLRLIYFSYDVKMKEKGDIPEGYSVSREKKERFSLILESASTNQTSMYLCASSFQRDQPQHFGDGTRLSIL.

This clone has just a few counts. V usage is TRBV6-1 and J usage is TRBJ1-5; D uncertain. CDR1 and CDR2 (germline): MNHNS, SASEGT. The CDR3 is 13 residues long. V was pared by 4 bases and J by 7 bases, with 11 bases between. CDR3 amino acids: CASSVNPEQPQHF. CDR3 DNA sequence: TGTGCCAGCAGTGTAAATCCCGAGCAGCCCCAGCATTTT.

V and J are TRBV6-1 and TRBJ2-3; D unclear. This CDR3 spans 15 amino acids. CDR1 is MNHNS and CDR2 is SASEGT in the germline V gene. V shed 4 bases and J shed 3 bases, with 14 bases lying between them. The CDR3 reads CASSVGPEMTDTQYF. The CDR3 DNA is TGTGCCAGCAGTGTAGGTCCGGAGATGACAGATACGCAGTATTTT.

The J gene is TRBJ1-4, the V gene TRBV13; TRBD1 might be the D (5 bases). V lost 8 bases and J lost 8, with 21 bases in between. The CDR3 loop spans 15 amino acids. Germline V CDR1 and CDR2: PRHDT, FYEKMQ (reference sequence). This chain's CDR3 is CASRSITRGEEKLFF. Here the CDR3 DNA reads TGTGCCAGCCGCTCAATCACAAGAGGGGAAGAAAAACTGTTTTTT. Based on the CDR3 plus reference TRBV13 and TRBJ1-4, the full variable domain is AAGVIQSPRHLIKEKRETATLKCYPIPRHDTVYWYQQGPGQDPQFLISFYEKMQSDKGSIPDRFSAQQFSDYHSELNMSSLELGDSALYFCASRSITRGEEKLFFGSGTQLSVL.

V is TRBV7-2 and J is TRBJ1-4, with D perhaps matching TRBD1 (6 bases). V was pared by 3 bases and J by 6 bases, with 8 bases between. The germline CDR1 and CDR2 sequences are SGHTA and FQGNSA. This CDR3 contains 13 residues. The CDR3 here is CASSLRTDEKLFF. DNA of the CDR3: TGTGCCAGCAGCTTGCGGACAGATGAAAAACTGTTTTTT.

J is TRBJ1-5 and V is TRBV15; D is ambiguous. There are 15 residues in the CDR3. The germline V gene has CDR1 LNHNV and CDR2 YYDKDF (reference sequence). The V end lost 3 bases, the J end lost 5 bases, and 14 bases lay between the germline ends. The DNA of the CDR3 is TGTGCCACCAGCAGCCAAGTAGGGCCGCATCAGCCCCAGCATTTT. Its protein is CATSSQVGPHQPQHF.

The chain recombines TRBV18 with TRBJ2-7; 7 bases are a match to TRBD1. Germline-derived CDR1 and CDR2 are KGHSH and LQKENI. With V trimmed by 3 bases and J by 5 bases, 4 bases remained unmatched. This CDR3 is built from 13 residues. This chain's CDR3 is CASSPRQGHEQYF. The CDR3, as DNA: TGTGCCAGCTCACCTAGACAGGGTCACGAGCAGTACTTC.

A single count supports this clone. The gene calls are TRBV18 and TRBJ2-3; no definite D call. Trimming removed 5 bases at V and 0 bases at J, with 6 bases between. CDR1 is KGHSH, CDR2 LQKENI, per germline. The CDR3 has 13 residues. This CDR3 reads CASSSASTDTQYF. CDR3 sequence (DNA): TGTGCCAGCTCATCCGCTAGCACAGATACGCAGTATTTT. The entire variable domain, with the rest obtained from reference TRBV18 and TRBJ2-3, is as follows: NAGVMQNPRHLVRRRGQEARLRCSPMKGHSHVYWYRQLPEEGLKFMVYLQKENIIDESGMPKERFSAEFPKEGPSILRIQQVVRGDSAAYFCASSSASTDTQYFGPGTRLTVL.

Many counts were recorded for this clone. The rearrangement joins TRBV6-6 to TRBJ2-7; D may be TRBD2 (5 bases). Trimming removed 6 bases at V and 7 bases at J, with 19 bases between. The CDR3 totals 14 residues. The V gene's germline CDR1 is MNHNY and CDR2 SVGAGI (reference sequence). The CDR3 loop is CASSLGERWGEQYF. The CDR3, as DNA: TGTGCCAGCAGCCTCGGAGAGCGGTGGGGTGAGCAGTACTTC.